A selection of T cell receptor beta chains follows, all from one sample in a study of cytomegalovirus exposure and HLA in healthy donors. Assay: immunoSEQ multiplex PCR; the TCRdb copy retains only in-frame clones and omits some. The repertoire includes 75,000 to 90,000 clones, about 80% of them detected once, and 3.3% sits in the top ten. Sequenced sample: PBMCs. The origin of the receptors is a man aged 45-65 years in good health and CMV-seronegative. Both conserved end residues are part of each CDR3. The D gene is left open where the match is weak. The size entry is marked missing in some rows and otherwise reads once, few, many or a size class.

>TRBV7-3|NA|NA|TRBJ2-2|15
TGTGCCAGCAGCTTATCCCGCCTAAGTGACGGGGAGCTGTTTTTT
CASSLSRLSDGELFF
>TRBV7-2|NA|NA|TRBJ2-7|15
TGTGCCAGCAGCTTAGTGGGCCTGAGCTCCTACGAGCAGTACTTC
CASSLVGLSSYEQYF
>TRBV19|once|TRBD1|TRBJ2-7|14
TGTGCCAGTAGTATTGGGACAGGGTACTCCGAGCAGTACTTC
CASSIGTGYSEQYF
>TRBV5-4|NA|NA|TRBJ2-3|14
TGTGCCAGCAGCTCCCGCGACACCACAGATACGCAGTATTTT
CASSSRDTTDTQYF
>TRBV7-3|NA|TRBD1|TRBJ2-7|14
TGTGCCAGCAGCTGGACAGGGGGCTCGGATGAGCAGTACTTC
CASSWTGGSDEQYF
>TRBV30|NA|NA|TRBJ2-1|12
TGTGCCTGGAGCGTATCCTACAATGAGCAGTTCTTC
CAWSVSYNEQFF
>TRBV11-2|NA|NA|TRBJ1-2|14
TGTGCCAGCAGCGTACAGGGAACTAACTATGGCTACACCTTC
CASSVQGTNYGYTF
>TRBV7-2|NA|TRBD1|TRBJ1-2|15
TGTGCCAGCAGCGTAAGCGGACAGGGGGCCGGTGGCTACACCTTC
CASSVSGQGAGGYTF
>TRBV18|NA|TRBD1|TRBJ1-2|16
TGTGCCAGCTCACAGGGGACAGGGGGCCAGAACTATGGCTACACCTTC
CASSQGTGGQNYGYTF
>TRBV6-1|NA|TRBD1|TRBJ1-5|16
TGCGCCAGCAGTGAAATGATGACAGGGGGCTCACAGCCCCAGCATTTT
CASSEMMTGGSQPQHF
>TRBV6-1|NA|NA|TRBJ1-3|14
TGTGCCAGCAGCTCGGGAGTCTCTGGAAACACCATATATTTT
CASSSGVSGNTIYF
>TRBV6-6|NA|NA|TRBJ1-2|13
TGTGCCAGCAATCCGACGGGACAATATGGCTACACCTTC
CASNPTGQYGYTF
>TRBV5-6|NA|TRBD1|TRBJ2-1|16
TGTGCCAGCAGCTTCCAGGACAGGGTGGCCTACAATGAGCAGTTCTTC
CASSFQDRVAYNEQFF
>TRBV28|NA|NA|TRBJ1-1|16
TGTGCCAGCAGTCCCAACGGAGATAGCAGGGACACTGAAGCTTTCTTT
CASSPNGDSRDTEAFF
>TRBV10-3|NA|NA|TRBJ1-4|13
TGTGCCATCAGTGGCGGGGGTGGCGAAAAACTGTTTTTT
CAISGGGGEKLFF
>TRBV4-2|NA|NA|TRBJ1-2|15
TGTGCCAGCAGCCAAGATTGGGGGCAGGTCTATGGCTACACCTTC
CASSQDWGQVYGYTF